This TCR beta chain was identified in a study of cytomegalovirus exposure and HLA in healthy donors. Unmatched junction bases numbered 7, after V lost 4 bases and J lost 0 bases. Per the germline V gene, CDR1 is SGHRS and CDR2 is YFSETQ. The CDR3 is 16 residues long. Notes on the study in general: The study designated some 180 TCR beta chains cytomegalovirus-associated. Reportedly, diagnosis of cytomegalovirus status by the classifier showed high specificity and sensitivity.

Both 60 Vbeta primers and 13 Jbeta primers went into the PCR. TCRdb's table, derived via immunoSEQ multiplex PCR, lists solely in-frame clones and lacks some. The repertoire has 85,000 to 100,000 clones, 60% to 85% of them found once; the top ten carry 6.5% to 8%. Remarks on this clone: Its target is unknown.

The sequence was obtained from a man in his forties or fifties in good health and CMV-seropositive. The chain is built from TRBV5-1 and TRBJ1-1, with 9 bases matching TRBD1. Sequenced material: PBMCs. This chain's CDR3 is CASSPRTGVMNTEAFF. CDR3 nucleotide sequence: TGCGCCAGCAGCCCACGGACAGGGGTGATGAACACTGAAGCTTTCTTT. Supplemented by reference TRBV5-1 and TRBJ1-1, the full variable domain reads KAGVTQTPRYLIKTRGQQVTLSCSPISGHRSVSWYQQTPGQGLQFLFEYFSETQRNKGNFPGRFSGRQFSNSRSEMNVSTLELGDSALYLCASSPRTGVMNTEAFFGQGTRLTVV.